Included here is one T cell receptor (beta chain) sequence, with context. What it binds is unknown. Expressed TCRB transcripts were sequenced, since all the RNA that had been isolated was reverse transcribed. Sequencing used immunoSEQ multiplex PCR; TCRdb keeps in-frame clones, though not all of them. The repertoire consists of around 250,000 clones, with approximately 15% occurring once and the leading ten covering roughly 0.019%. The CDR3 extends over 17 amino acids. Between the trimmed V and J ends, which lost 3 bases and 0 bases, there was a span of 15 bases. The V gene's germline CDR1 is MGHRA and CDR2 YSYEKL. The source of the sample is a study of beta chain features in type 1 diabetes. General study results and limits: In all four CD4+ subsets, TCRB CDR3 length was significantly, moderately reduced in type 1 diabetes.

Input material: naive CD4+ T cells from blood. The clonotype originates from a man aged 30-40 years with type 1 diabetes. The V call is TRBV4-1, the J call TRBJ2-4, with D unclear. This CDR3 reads CASSHLAEVIAKNIQYF. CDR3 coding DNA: TGCGCCAGCAGCCACCTGGCCGAGGTTATAGCCAAAAACATTCAGTACTTC.